Below are 29 T cell receptor beta chains sequenced from a single sample in a study of cytotoxic CD8 clonotypes in ibrutinib-treated CLL. Profiled with immunoSEQ multiplex PCR; TCRdb holds only in-frame clones, not every one. The sample consists of around 92,000 clones, 70% to 80% of them appearing once. The specimen comprised PBMCs, sampled after 24 months of ibrutinib treatment. The receptors come from a human donor with chronic lymphocytic leukemia.

This clone has just one count. The chain links TRBV7-3 to TRBJ2-1; 8 nucleotides align to TRBD1. The CDR3 is 16 residues long. The V segment lost 4 bases and the J segment 4 bases; nucleotides outside the gene matches: 9. Looked up from germline, CDR1 is SGHTA and CDR2 is FQGTGA. Here the CDR3 DNA reads TGTGCCAGCAGCTCCGCAGACAGGGGACCTTACAATGAGCAGTTCTTC. Translation: CASSSADRGPYNEQFF.

The chain employs TRBV7-9 and TRBJ2-2, with 8 positions matching TRBD2. V shed 3 bases and J 3 bases; nucleotides not matched to a gene: 0. Germline-derived CDR1 and CDR2 are SEHNR and FQNEAQ (reference sequence). The CDR3 contains 14 residues. The CDR3 sequence is CASSLTSDTGELFF. The CDR3 region has the DNA TGTGCCAGCAGCTTGACTAGCGACACCGGGGAGCTGTTTTTT.

As concerns this clone: Different DNA sequences within this sample yield the same CDR3. The chain recombines TRBV28 with TRBJ1-2; the match to TRBD1 covers 7 bases. This CDR3 has 13 residues. Germline CDR1 reads MDHEN; CDR2 reads SYDVKM. V dropped 6 bases and J dropped 2; count of bases not matched to a gene: 3. CDR3 sequence reads: CASSSQGNYGYTF. The CDR3 DNA follows: TGTGCCAGCAGCTCACAGGGGAACTATGGCTACACCTTC.

The chain is built from TRBV18 and TRBJ1-1; 8 bases are a match to TRBD1. V shed 6 bases, J shed 1 base, and the junction held 4 bases outside the gene matches. This CDR3 spans 14 amino acids. Germline lookup yields CDR1 KGHSH and CDR2 LQKENI. CDR3 in DNA: TGTGCCAGCTCTCCGGGACAGGAGAACACTGAAGCTTTCTTT. Translated, it gives CASSPGQENTEAFF.

Only one count was recorded for this clone. This sequence joins TRBV5-1 and TRBJ2-5, with 9 positions matching TRBD1. The CDR3 is made up of 15 amino acids. CDR1 and CDR2 from the germline V gene are SGHRS and YFSETQ. After removal of 4 bases from V and 2 bases from J, the junction contained 6 bases not matched to a gene. In nucleotides, the CDR3 is TGCGCCAGCAGCCCCGAAGGACAGGGGCAAGAGACCCAGTACTTC. This codes for CASSPEGQGQETQYF.

The CDR3 DNA reads as TGTGCCAGCAGCTCCCCCTTGGGACAGTGGTCCTACGAGCAGTACTTC. Translating gives CASSSPLGQWSYEQYF. The rearrangement joins TRBV7-2 to TRBJ2-7; 7 nucleotides agree with TRBD1. The CDR3 sequence is 16 residues long. Germline trimming cut 4 bases from V and 1 base from J; bases unmatched to any gene: 10. CDR1 and CDR2 (germline): SGHTA, FQGNSA.

V gene TRBV5-1 combines with J gene TRBJ1-2; tentative D call: TRBD1 (5 bases). CDR3 length: 18 residues. Trimming shortened V by 4 bases and J by 9 bases, and 31 bases separated the two germline ends. The V gene's germline CDR1 is SGHRS and CDR2 YFSETQ. The CDR3 here is CASSGPGNKGTSRACYTF. The CDR3 DNA sequence: TGCGCCAGCAGCGGCCCGGGGAATAAGGGGACGTCTCGGGCTTGCTACACCTTC.

This chain uses TRBV5-1 with TRBJ1-4, with D uncertain. Trimming removed 4 bases at V and 3 bases at J, with 13 bases between. Per the germline V gene, CDR1 is SGHRS and CDR2 is YFSETQ. The CDR3 runs to 15 residues. The CDR3 region is CASSLITGSNEKLFF. The CDR3 DNA reads TGCGCCAGCAGCCTAATTACGGGGTCTAATGAAAAACTGTTTTTT.

The gene calls are TRBV30 and TRBJ1-3, with TRBD1 matching 8 bases. In germline, CDR1 is GTSNPN, CDR2 SVGIG (reference sequence). This CDR3 spans 13 amino acids. The ends lost 6 bases at V and 2 bases at J; junction bases unmatched: 3. Written as DNA, the CDR3 is TGTGCCTGCGGGACAGGTGCTGGAAACACCATATATTTT. Its protein product is CACGTGAGNTIYF.

The gene calls are TRBV11-2 and TRBJ1-5, with TRBD1 matching over 10 bases. The ends lost 1 base at V and 7 bases at J; junction bases unmatched: 10. The germline V gene has CDR1 SGHAT and CDR2 FQNNGV. This CDR3 region has 17 residues. In nucleotides, the CDR3 is TGTGCCAGCAGCTTAGTAGGAGGACAGGGGGTGGGACAGCCCCAGCATTTT. It codes for CASSLVGGQGVGQPQHF. Drawing the rest from reference TRBV11-2 and TRBJ1-5, the complete variable domain is EAGVAQSPRYKIIEKRQSVAFWCNPISGHATLYWYQQILGQGPKLLIQFQNNGVVDDSQLPKDRFSAERLKGVDSTLKIQPAKLEDSAVYLCASSLVGGQGVGQPQHFGDGTRLSIL.

The rearrangement joins TRBV27 to TRBJ2-7; D unresolved. The CDR3 spans 14 residues. CDR1 is MNHEY and CDR2 is SMNVEV in the germline V gene (reference sequence). V was cut by 8 bases and J by 0 bases, with 14 bases left in between. CDR3 residues: CASSLGPPSYEQYF. In nucleotides, the CDR3 is TGTGCCAGCTCCCTCGGTCCCCCCTCCTACGAGCAGTACTTC.

V is TRBV19 and J is TRBJ2-3, with D possibly matching TRBD1 (6 bases). Trimming cost V 4 bases and J 1 base, with 6 bases left between them. Germline V gene sequence: CDR1 LNHDA, CDR2 SQIVND (reference sequence). The CDR3 runs 13 residues. This chain's CDR3 is CASSTGGTDTQYF. CDR3 bases: TGTGCCAGTAGTACAGGGGGCACAGATACGCAGTATTTT.

On this clone: Different DNA sequences within this sample yield the same CDR3. The chain carries TRBV27 and TRBJ2-7; 7 bases align to TRBD1. Germline values: CDR1 MNHEY, CDR2 SMNVEV (reference sequence). V shed 5 bases and J 2 bases; nucleotides not matched to a gene: 3. The CDR3 has 13 residues. CDR3 DNA sequence: TGTGCCAGCAGTCCGACAGGGCCCTACGAGCAGTACTTC. Its translation: CASSPTGPYEQYF.

This clone has a handful of counts. This chain uses TRBV28 with TRBJ1-2; no definite D call. Germline assignment: CDR1 MDHEN and CDR2 SYDVKM. CDR3 size: 12 residues. The V end lost 2 bases, the J end lost 4 bases, and 5 bases lay between the germline ends. DNA for the CDR3: TGTGCCAGCAGTTTAGCGTCCTATGGCTACACCTTC. This encodes CASSLASYGYTF.

J is TRBJ2-7 and V is TRBV7-3; 14 bases align to TRBD2. This CDR3 spans 15 amino acids. Germline CDR1 is SGHTA and CDR2 is FQGTGA. After removal of 5 bases from V and 5 bases from J, the junction contained 5 bases not matched to a gene. The CDR3 sequence: CASSRGLAGVHEQYF. DNA for the CDR3: TGTGCCAGCAGCCGGGGACTAGCGGGAGTCCACGAGCAGTACTTC.

This rearrangement joins TRBV30 to TRBJ2-4; TRBD1 agrees at 9 bases. Looked up from germline, CDR1 is GTSNPN and CDR2 is SVGIG (reference sequence). The ends lost 0 bases at V and 9 bases at J; junction bases unmatched: 6. This CDR3 comprises 14 residues. The CDR3 nucleotides are TGTGCCTGGAGTGTAACGGGACAGGGATCCATTCAGTACTTC. This sequence encodes CAWSVTGQGSIQYF.

The chain has TRBV19 and TRBJ1-1; D may be TRBD1 (5 bases). This CDR3 spans 14 amino acids. V lost 6 bases and J lost 4, with 15 bases in between. Germline-derived CDR1 and CDR2 are LNHDA and SQIVND (reference sequence). The CDR3 reads CASSAAQGSTEAFF. CDR3 DNA: TGTGCCAGTAGCGCTGCCCAGGGAAGCACTGAAGCTTTCTTT.

The rearrangement uses TRBV6-1 and TRBJ1-5; the D is unclear. Trimming shortened V by 4 bases and J by 4 bases, and 11 bases separated the two germline ends. The V gene's germline CDR1 is MNHNS and CDR2 SASEGT. The CDR3 length is 14 residues. CDR3 sequence reads: CASSGDTGNQPQHF. In nucleotides, the CDR3 is TGTGCCAGCAGTGGCGACACGGGGAATCAGCCCCAGCATTTT.

The chain is built from TRBV11-2 and TRBJ2-1, with a weak D call TRBD2 (6 bases). Trimming took 0 bases from V and 2 from J, leaving 17 bases between them. Germline lookup yields CDR1 SGHAT and CDR2 FQNNGV. The CDR3 is made up of 18 amino acids. The CDR3 reads CASSLEVGWLAPYNEQFF. The DNA for the CDR3 is TGTGCCAGCAGCTTAGAGGTCGGGTGGCTAGCGCCCTACAATGAGCAGTTCTTC.

V usage is TRBV5-6 and J usage is TRBJ1-4, with D possibly TRBD1 on 6 matching bases. CDR1 SGHDT and CDR2 YYEEEE come from the germline V gene. The CDR3 is made up of 15 amino acids. Deletions cut 5 bases from V and 1 base from J, with 12 bases between. CDR3 sequence: CASRSGGRTNEKLFF. CDR3 coding DNA: TGTGCCAGCAGATCGGGGGGGCGAACTAATGAAAAACTGTTTTTT.

This clone was found a few times. This chain connects TRBV27 to TRBJ2-7, with 8 bases matching TRBD2. CDR1 MNHEY and CDR2 SMNVEV come from the germline V gene (reference sequence). This CDR3 spans 15 amino acids. J lost 6 bases, V lost 5 bases, and 12 bases had no gene match. DNA of the CDR3: TGTGCCAGCAGTAATCCCGGGACTAGTTTCCCCGAGCAGTACTTC. This encodes CASSNPGTSFPEQYF.

This chain links TRBV6-1 with TRBJ2-7, with 8 bases lining up with TRBD1. Germline loops: CDR1 MNHNS, CDR2 SASEGT. The ends lost 2 bases at V and 1 base at J; junction bases unmatched: 4. The CDR3 has 15 residues. CDR3 in DNA: TGTGCCAGCAGTGAACCGCAGGGGGCATCCTACGAGCAGTACTTC. Translating gives CASSEPQGASYEQYF.

The chain has TRBV5-1 and TRBJ2-4; 7 bases fit TRBD1. Germline V gene data show CDR1 as SGHRS and CDR2 as YFSETQ. The CDR3 length is 19 residues. V dropped 4 bases and J dropped 7; count of bases not matched to a gene: 23. CDR3 DNA: TGCGCCAGCAGCCCGCGACAGGGTCAGAAGCCCTCACCTTTCAACATTCAGTACTTC. It codes for CASSPRQGQKPSPFNIQYF.

V and J are TRBV11-2 and TRBJ2-7; D unclear. This CDR3 spans 14 amino acids. Trimming stripped 2 bases from V and 2 bases from J, with 10 bases between. Germline V gene sequence: CDR1 SGHAT, CDR2 FQNNGV. CDR3 amino acids: CASSLLPRAYEQYF. As DNA, the CDR3 is TGTGCCAGCAGCTTACTCCCCAGAGCCTACGAGCAGTACTTC.

The chain recombines TRBV18 with TRBJ1-2, with TRBD1 matching over 7 bases. CDR3 size: 15 residues. V was pared by 6 bases and J by 0 bases, with 7 bases of the junction left unmatched. CDR1 and CDR2 from the germline V gene are KGHSH and LQKENI. The chain's CDR3 is CASSLPGQTNYGYTF. DNA for the CDR3: TGTGCCAGCTCTTTACCGGGACAGACTAACTATGGCTACACCTTC.

J is TRBJ2-1 and V is TRBV18; weak D call: TRBD2 (6 bases). The CDR3 totals 15 residues. The V gene lost 2 bases and the J gene lost 6 bases, with 14 bases spanning the gap. CDR1 is KGHSH, CDR2 LQKENI, per germline. CDR3 nucleotide sequence: TGTGCCAGCTCACCATGGAGGGGCTCGGTCAATGAGCAGTTCTTC. As protein: CASSPWRGSVNEQFF.

The V and J genes are TRBV2 and TRBJ2-7, with 9 bases lining up with TRBD2. The V segment lost 1 base and the J segment 5 bases; nucleotides outside the gene matches: 6. CDR3 length: 15 residues. Germline CDR1 SNHLY, CDR2 FYNNEI. CDR3 DNA sequence: TGTGCCAGCAGTGAAGTTGGCGGGAGGGCAGACGAGCAGTACTTC. Residues: CASSEVGGRADEQYF.

This chain connects TRBV9 to TRBJ2-2; no firm D call. Germline V CDR1 and CDR2: SGDLS, YYNGEE. V was pared by 3 bases and J by 3 bases, with 12 bases between. The CDR3 runs to 15 residues. CDR3 sequence (DNA): TGTGCCAGCAGCGGACTCATAACCTACACCGGGGAGCTGTTTTTT. Translated: CASSGLITYTGELFF.

The V call is TRBV5-1, the J call TRBJ2-1; D not certain. Trimming left V 1 base short and J 4 bases short, with 15 bases between. There are 16 residues in the CDR3. The germline gives CDR1 SGHRS, CDR2 YFSETQ. This CDR3 is CASSLSAGPLYNEQFF. CDR3 bases: TGCGCCAGCAGCTTGTCGGCAGGTCCCCTATACAATGAGCAGTTCTTC.